The rows below give T cell receptor beta chains drawn from one sample of a study of prognosis after radiotherapy for stage I lung cancer. TCRdb independently ran MiXCR on the multiplex PCR reads; one entry per CDR3 protein. The sample holds about 16,000 distinct CDR3 sequences; roughly 30% are singletons and the top ten take 25%. The material sequenced was PBMCs, taken before or after stereotactic body radiation therapy (not recorded which). The receptors were gathered from a donor of 50 years or more with non-small cell lung cancer. Each CDR3 is given with its conserved first and last residue. Size is stated for part of the rows, as once, few or many counts, or as a class when the clone is expanded.

abundance: medium-sized
j_gene: TRBJ2-1
len: 15
v_gene: TRBV20-1
CDR3aa: CSARARGSSYNEQFF

abundance: once
j_gene: TRBJ2-5
len: 17
v_gene: TRBV28
CDR3aa: CTSSPNDRTAVGETQYF

abundance: many
j_gene: TRBJ2-7
len: 15
v_gene: TRBV10-3
CDR3aa: CAIRPSGTDSYEQYF

abundance: -
j_gene: TRBJ2-7
len: 12
v_gene: TRBV19
CDR3aa: CAISQQGYEQYF

abundance: many
j_gene: TRBJ2-1
len: 14
v_gene: TRBV6-1
CDR3aa: CASRGLGTYNEQFF

abundance: -
j_gene: TRBJ2-5
len: 12
v_gene: TRBV20-1
CDR3aa: CSANGQGETQYF

abundance: many
j_gene: TRBJ2-6
len: 16
v_gene: TRBV27
CDR3aa: CASSWRPSSGANVLTF

abundance: many
j_gene: TRBJ1-3
len: 16
v_gene: TRBV4-1
CDR3aa: CASSQEGGTGGNTIYF

abundance: once
j_gene: TRBJ2-2
len: 14
v_gene: TRBV19
CDR3aa: CASRRQGSTWALFF

abundance: many
j_gene: TRBJ1-5
len: 15
v_gene: TRBV27
CDR3aa: CASSPRTASNQPQHF

abundance: many
j_gene: TRBJ2-3
len: 15
v_gene: TRBV7-8
CDR3aa: CASSLANWGTDTQYF

abundance: many
j_gene: TRBJ2-2
len: 16
v_gene: TRBV20-1
CDR3aa: CSAREGQGVRSGELFF

abundance: many
j_gene: TRBJ1-2
len: 15
v_gene: TRBV18
CDR3aa: CASSPVPLQGNGYTF

abundance: many
j_gene: TRBJ1-4
len: 14
v_gene: TRBV7-9
CDR3aa: CASSLGQGDEKLFF

abundance: -
j_gene: TRBJ1-6
len: 14
v_gene: TRBV5-1
CDR3aa: CASRVKGPNSPLHF

abundance: many
j_gene: TRBJ2-1
len: 15
v_gene: TRBV30
CDR3aa: CAWSSQAGAVYEQFF